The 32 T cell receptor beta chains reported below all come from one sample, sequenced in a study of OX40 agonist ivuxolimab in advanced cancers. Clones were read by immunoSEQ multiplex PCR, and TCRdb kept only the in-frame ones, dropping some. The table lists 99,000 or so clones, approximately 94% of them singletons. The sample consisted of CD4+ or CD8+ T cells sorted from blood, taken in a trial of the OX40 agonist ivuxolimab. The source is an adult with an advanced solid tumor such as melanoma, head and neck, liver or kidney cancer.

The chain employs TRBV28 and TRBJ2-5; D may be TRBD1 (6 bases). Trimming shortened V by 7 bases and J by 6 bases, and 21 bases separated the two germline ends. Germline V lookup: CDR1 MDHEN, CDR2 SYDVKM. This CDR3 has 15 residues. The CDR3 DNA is TGTGCCAGCACCCCCGGGTGGACAGTTATACAGACCCAGTACTTC. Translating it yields CASTPGWTVIQTQYF.

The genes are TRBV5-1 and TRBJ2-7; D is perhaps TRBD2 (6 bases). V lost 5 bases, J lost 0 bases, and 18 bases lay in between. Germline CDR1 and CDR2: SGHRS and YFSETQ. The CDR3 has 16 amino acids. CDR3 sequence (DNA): TGCGCCAGCAGTCTCTCTGAGGGACTTGGCTCCTACGAGCAGTACTTC. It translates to CASSLSEGLGSYEQYF.

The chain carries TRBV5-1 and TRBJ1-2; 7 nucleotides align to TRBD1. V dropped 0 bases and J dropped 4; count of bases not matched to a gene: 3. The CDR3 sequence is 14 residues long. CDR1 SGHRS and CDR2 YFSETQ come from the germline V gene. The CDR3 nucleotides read TGCGCCAGCAGCTTGGGAGACAGGGTCTATGGCTACACCTTC. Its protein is CASSLGDRVYGYTF.

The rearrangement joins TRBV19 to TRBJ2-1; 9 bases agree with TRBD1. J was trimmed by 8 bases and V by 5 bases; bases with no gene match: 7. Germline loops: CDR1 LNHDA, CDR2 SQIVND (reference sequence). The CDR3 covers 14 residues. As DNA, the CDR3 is TGTGCCAGTAGTGGGACAGGGTTTGATTATGAGCAGTTCTTC. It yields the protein CASSGTGFDYEQFF.

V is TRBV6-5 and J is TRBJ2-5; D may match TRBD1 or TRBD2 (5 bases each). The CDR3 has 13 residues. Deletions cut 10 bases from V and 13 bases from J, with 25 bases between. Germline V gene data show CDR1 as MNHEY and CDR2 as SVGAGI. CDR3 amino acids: CATKLPDGTYWYF. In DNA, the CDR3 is TGTGCCACCAAGTTACCGGACGGGACGTACTGGTACTTC.

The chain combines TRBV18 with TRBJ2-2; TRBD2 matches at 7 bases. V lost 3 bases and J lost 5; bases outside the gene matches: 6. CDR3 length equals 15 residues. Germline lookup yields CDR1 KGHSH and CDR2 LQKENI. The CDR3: CASSPGDYGTGELFF. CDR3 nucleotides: TGTGCCAGCTCACCGGGGGACTATGGAACCGGGGAGCTGTTTTTT.

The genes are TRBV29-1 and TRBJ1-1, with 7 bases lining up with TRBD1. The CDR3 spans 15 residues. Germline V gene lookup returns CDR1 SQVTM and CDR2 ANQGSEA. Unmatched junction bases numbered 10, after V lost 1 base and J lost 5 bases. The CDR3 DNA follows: TGCAGCGTTGAAGCCAGAGGGGGCCCTTGGACTGAAGCTTTCTTT. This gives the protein CSVEARGGPWTEAFF. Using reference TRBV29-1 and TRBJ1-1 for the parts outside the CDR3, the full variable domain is SAVISQKPSRDICQRGTSLTIQCQVDSQVTMMFWYRQQPGQSLTLIATANQGSEATYESGFVIDKFPISRPNLTFSTLTVSNMSPEDSSIYLCSVEARGGPWTEAFFGQGTRLTVV.

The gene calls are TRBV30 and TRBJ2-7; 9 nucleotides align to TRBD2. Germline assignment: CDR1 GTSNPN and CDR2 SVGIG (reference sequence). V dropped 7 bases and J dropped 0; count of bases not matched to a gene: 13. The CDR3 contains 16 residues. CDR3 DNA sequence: TGTGCCTCCCTCAATAGCGGGAGTAGGGTCTCCTACGAGCAGTACTTC. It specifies CASLNSGSRVSYEQYF.

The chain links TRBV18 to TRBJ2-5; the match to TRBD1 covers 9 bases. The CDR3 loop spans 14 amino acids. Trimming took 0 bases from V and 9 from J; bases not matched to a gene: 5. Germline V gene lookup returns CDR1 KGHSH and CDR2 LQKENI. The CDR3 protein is CASSPPSQGAPQYF. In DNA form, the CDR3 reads TGTGCCAGCTCACCACCGTCACAGGGGGCCCCCCAGTACTTC.

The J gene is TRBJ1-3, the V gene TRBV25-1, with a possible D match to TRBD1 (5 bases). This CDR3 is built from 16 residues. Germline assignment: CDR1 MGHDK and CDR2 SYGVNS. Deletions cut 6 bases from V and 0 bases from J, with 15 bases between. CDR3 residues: CASSRSGTLSGNTIYF. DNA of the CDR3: TGTGCCAGCAGCCGATCCGGGACCCTCTCTGGAAACACCATATATTTT.

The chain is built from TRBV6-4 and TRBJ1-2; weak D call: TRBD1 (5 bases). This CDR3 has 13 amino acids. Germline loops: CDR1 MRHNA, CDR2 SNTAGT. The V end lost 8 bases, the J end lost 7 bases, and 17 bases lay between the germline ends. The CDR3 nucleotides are TGTGCCAGCCGAGGGGTACGGGAATCTGGCTACACCTTC. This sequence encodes CASRGVRESGYTF.

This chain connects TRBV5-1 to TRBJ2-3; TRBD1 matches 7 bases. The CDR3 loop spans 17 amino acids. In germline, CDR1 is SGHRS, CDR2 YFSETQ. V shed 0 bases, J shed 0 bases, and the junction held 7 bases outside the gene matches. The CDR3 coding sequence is TGCGCCAGCAGCTTGGCCAAAGTGACAGGGAGCACAGATACGCAGTATTTT. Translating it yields CASSLAKVTGSTDTQYF.

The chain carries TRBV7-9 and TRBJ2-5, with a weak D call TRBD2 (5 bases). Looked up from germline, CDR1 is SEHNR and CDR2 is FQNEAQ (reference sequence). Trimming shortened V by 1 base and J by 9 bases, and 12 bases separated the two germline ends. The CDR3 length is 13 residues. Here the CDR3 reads CASSLDEGGAQYF. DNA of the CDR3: TGTGCCAGCAGCTTAGATGAGGGTGGGGCCCAGTACTTC.

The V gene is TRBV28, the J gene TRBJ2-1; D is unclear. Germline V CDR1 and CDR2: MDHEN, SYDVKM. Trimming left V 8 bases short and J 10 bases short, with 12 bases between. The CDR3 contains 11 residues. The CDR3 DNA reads TGTGCCAGCCGCCTATTAGGGGAGCAGTTCTTC. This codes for CASRLLGEQFF.

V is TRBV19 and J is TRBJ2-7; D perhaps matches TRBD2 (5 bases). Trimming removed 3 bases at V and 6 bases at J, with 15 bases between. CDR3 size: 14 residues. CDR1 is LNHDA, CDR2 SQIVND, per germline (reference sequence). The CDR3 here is CASSIGIATGEQYF. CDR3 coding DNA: TGTGCCAGTAGTATCGGGATAGCGACGGGCGAGCAGTACTTC.

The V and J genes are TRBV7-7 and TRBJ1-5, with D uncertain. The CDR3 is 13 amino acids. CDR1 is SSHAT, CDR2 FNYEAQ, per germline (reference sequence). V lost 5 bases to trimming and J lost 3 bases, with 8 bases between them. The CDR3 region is CASSPGNNQPQHF. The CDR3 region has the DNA TGTGCCAGCAGCCCCGGGAACAATCAGCCCCAGCATTTT.

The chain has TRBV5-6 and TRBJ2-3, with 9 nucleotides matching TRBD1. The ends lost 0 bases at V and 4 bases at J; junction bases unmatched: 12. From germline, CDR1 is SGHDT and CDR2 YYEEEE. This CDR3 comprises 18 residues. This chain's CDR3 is CASSLDRTGGLSADTQYF. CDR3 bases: TGTGCCAGCAGCTTGGATAGAACAGGGGGCTTAAGCGCAGATACGCAGTATTTT.

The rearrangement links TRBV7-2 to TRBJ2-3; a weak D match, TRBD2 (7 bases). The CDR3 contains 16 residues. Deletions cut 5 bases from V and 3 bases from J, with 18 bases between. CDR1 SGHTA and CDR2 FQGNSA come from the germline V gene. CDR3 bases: TGTGCCAGCAGCAACCCGGCGGGGGCTCGGACAGATACGCAGTATTTT. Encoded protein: CASSNPAGARTDTQYF.

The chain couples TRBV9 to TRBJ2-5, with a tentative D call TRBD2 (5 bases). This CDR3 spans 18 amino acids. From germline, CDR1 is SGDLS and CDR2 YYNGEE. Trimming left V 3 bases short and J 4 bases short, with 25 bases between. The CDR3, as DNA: TGTGCCAGCAGCGAGCGGCCCGATTTGGGTCCGTTGCGAGAGACCCAGTACTTC. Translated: CASSERPDLGPLRETQYF.

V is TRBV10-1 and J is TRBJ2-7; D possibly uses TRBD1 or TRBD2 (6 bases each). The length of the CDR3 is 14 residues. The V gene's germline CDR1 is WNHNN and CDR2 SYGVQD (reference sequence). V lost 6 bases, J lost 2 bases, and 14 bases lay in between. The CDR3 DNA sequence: TGCGCCAGCAGCGGAGGGGGGCCCACCTACGAGCAGTACTTC. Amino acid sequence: CASSGGGPTYEQYF.

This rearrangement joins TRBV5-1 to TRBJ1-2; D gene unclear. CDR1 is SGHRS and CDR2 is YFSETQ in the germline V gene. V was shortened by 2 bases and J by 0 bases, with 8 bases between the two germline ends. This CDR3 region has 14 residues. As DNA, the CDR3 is TGCGCCAGCAGCTTCACAAGCACTAACTATGGCTACACCTTC. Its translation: CASSFTSTNYGYTF.

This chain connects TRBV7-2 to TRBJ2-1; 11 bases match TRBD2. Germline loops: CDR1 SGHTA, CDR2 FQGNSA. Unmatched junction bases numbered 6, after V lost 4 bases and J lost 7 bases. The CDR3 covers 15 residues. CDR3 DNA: TGTGCCAGCAGCTCTCGGGTAGCGGGAGGGAATGAGCAGTTCTTC. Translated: CASSSRVAGGNEQFF.

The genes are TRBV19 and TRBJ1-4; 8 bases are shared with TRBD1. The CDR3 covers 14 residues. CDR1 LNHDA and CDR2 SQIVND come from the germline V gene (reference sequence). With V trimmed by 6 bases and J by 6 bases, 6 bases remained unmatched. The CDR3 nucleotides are TGTGCCAGTAGCCGGGACAGGAGGGATGAAAAACTGTTTTTT. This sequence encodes CASSRDRRDEKLFF.

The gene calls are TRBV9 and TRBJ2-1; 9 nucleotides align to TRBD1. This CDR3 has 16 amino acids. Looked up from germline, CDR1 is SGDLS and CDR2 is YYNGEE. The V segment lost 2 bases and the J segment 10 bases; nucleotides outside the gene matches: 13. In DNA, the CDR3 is TGTGCCAGCAGCGTGCAGGCGGGACAGGGTTTTGGCGAGCAGTTCTTC. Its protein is CASSVQAGQGFGEQFF.

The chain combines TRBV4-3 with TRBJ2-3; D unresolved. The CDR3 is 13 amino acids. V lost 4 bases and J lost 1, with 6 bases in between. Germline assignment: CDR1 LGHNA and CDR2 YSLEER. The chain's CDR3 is CASSLRGTDTQYF. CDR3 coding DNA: TGCGCCAGCAGCCTCCGGGGCACAGATACGCAGTATTTT.

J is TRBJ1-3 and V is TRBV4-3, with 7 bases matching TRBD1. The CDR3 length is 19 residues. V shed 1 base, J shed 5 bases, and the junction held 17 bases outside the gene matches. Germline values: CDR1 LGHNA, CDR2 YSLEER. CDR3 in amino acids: CASSQGPPSLTGTRNTIYF. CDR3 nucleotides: TGCGCCAGCAGCCAAGGTCCCCCATCTCTGACAGGGACTCGAAACACCATATATTTT.

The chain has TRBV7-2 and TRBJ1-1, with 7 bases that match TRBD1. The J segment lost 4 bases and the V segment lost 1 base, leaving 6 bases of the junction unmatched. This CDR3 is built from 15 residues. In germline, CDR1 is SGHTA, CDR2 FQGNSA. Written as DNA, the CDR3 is TGTGCCAGCAGCTTAGGACAGGGTGGGAGCACTGAAGCTTTCTTT. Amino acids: CASSLGQGGSTEAFF.

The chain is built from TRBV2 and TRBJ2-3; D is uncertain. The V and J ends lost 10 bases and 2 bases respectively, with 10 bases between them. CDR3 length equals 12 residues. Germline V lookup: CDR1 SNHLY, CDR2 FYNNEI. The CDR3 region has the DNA TGTGCCACTTCTTGGGTCACAGATACGCAGTATTTT. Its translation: CATSWVTDTQYF.

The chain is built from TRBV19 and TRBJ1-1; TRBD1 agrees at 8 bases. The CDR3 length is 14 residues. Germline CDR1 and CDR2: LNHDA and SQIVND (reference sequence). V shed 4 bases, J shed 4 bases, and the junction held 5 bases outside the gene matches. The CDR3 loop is CASSRTGQSTEAFF. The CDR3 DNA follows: TGTGCCAGTAGTAGGACAGGGCAAAGCACTGAAGCTTTCTTT. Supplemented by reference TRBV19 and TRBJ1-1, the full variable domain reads DGGITQSPKYLFRKEGQNVTLSCEQNLNHDAMYWYRQDPGQGLRLIYYSQIVNDFQKGDIAEGYSVSREKKESFPLTVTSAQKNPTAFYLCASSRTGQSTEAFFGQGTRLTVV.

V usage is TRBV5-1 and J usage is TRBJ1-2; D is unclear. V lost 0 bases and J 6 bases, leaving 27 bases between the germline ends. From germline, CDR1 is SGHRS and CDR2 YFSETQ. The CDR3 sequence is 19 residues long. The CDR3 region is CASSLALTAGSARTDGYTF. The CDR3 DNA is TGCGCCAGCAGCTTGGCCCTTACAGCGGGGTCGGCCAGGACTGATGGCTACACCTTC. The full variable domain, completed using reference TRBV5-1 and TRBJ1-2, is KAGVTQTPRYLIKTRGQQVTLSCSPISGHRSVSWYQQTPGQGLQFLFEYFSETQRNKGNFPGRFSGRQFSNSRSEMNVSTLELGDSALYLCASSLALTAGSARTDGYTFGSGTRLTVV.

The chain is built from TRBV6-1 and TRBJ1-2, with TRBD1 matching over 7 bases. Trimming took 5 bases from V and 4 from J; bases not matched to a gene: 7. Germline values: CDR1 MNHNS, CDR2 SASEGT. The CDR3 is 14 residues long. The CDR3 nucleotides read TGTGCCAGCAGTCCTGGACAGGCCTCCTATGGCTACACCTTC. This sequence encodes CASSPGQASYGYTF.

CDR3 in DNA: TGTGCCAGCTCACCACCGATTAGCAATGAGCAGTTCTTC. It codes for CASSPPISNEQFF. The V gene is TRBV18, the J gene TRBJ2-1; D remains ambiguous. Trimming pared 0 bases from V and 6 bases from J, leaving 6 bases between. This CDR3 contains 13 residues. Germline lookup yields CDR1 KGHSH and CDR2 LQKENI.